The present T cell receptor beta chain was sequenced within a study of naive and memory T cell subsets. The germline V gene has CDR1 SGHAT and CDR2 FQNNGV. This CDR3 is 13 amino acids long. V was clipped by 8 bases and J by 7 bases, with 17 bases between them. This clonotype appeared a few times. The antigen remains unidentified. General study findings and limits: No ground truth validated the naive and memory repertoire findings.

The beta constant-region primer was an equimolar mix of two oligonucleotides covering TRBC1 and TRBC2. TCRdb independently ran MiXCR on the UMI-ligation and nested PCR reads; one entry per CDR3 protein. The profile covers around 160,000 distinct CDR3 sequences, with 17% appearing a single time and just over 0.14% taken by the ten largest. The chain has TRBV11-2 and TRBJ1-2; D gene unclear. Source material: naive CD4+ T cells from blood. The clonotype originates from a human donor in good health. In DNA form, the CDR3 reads TGTGCCAGCGCGGGAGCGAAGTTGAGTGGCTACACCTTC. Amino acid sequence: CASAGAKLSGYTF.